This T cell receptor (beta chain) was sequenced during a study of T-cell reconstitution after alpha-beta-depleted transplantation in children. Unique molecular identifiers were used to barcode this TCRbeta library. TCRdb reprocessed the PCR reads via MiXCR and lists one record per CDR3 protein. The data hold about 610,000 distinct CDR3 sequences, with roughly a tenth observed a single time. This clonotype was observed a few times. V was shortened by 0 bases and J by 1 base, with 15 bases between the two germline ends. The CDR3 spans 18 residues. Germline CDR1 LGHNA, CDR2 YSLEER. The TCR comes from a human donor who donated a stem cell graft to a child with acute myeloid leukemia. Here the sequenced sample was PBMCs from the stem cell graft donor, taken from the stem cell graft. The gene calls are TRBV4-3 and TRBJ2-2, with D unclear. For the CDR3, the DNA is TGCGCCAGCAGCCAAGAAGGTGGCGTGGGGTGGAACACCGGGGAGCTGTTTTTT. This gives the protein CASSQEGGVGWNTGELFF.